This T cell receptor beta chain was sequenced for a study of blood T cell repertoires in COVID-19. Study background: The United States, Italy and Spain supplied acute and convalescent COVID-19 samples.

Ages ranged from about 18 to 89 years, with residence in fewer than 25 US areas. Each participant's cohort was designated according to participant-reported clinical history. Repertoires were generated with immunoSEQ multiplex PCR, while TCRdb's copy carries only in-frame clones and drops some. Of approximately 390,000 clones in the sample, roughly 87% are singletons; the top ten hold 2% to 2.5%. The CDR3 has 13 amino acids. Germline-derived CDR1 and CDR2 are LGHNA and YNFKEQ. Trimming took off 8 bases at V and 1 base at J, with 11 bases between the two ends. This clonotype originated in a woman aged 40 to 49 with acute COVID-19. The chain carries TRBV4-2 and TRBJ1-1, with D unresolved. The sequenced material came from PBMCs or T cells enriched from blood (not recorded which). The CDR3 DNA sequence: TGTGCCAGCGGCTTGGGAGAGAACACTGAAGCTTTCTTT. It codes for CASGLGENTEAFF.